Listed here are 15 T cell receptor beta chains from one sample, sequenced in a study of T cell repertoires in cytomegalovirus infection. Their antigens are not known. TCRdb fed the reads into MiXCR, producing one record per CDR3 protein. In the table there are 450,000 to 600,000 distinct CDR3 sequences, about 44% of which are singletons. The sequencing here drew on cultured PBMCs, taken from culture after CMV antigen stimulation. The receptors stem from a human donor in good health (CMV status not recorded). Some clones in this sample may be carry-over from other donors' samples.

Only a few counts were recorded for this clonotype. CDR3 nucleotide sequence: TGTGCCAGCAGTTACGGGGAGCGGCAGTACTTC. This sequence encodes CASSYGERQYF. The V call is TRBV6-1, the J call TRBJ2-7, with D perhaps matching TRBD2 (5 bases). V lost 5 bases and J lost 9, with 11 bases in between. The CDR3 is 11 amino acids. The germline V gene encodes CDR1 MNHNS and CDR2 SASEGT.

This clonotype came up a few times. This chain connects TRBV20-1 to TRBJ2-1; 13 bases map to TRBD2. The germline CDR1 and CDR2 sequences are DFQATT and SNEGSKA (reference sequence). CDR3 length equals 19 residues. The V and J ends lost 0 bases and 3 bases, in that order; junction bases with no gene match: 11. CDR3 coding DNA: TGCAGTGCTAGAGATCGCGGACTAGCGGGAGCTCGGTTCTACAATGAGCAGTTCTTC. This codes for CSARDRGLAGARFYNEQFF.

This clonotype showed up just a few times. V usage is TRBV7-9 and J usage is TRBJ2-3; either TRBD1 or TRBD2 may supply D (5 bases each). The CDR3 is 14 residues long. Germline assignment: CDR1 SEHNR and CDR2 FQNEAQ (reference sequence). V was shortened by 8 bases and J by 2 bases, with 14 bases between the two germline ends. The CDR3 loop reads CASGGHGITDTQYF. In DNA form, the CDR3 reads TGTGCCAGCGGAGGACACGGGATCACAGATACGCAGTATTTT.

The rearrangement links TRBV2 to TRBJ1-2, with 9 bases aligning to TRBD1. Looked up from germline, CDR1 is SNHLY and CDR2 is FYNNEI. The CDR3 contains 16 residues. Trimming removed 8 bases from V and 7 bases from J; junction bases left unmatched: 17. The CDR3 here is CASENAAGQGSSGYTF. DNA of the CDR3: TGTGCCAGCGAAAATGCGGCAGGACAGGGGTCTTCTGGCTACACCTTC.

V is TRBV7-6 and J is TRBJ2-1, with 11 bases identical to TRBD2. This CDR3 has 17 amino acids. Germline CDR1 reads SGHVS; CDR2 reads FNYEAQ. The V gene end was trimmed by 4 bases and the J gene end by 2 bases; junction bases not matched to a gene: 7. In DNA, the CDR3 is TGTGCCAGCAGCTCAGTTAGCGGGGGGGCCGCCTACAATGAGCAGTTCTTC. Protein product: CASSSVSGGAAYNEQFF.

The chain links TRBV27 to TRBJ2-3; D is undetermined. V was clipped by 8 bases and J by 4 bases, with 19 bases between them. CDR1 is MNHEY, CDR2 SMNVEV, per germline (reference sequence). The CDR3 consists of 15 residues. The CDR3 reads CASRQRRYQPDTQYF. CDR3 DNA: TGTGCCAGCCGGCAGCGAAGGTATCAGCCAGATACGCAGTATTTT.

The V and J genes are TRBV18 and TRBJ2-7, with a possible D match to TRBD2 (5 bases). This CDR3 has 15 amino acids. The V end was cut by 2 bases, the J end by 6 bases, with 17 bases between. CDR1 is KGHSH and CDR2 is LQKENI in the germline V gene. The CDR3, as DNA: TGTGCCAGCTCACCAGAGCGGCCGCCCAGAGGCGAGCAGTACTTC. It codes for CASSPERPPRGEQYF.

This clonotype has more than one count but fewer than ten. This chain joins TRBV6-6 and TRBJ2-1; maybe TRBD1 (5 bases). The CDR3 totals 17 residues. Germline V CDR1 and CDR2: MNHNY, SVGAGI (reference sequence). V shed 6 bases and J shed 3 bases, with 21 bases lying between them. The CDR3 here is CASRPSLGKGVYNEQFF. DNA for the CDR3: TGTGCCAGCAGGCCCAGCCTAGGGAAAGGGGTCTACAATGAGCAGTTCTTC.

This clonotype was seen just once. CDR3 amino acids: CASSAGDRVAKNIQYF. DNA of the CDR3: TGCGCCAGCAGTGCGGGGGACAGGGTAGCCAAAAACATTCAGTACTTC. The chain combines TRBV4-1 with TRBJ2-4; 9 bases line up with TRBD1. CDR3 length equals 16 residues. V lost 6 bases to trimming and J lost 0 bases; unmatched junction nucleotides: 6. The V gene's germline CDR1 is MGHRA and CDR2 YSYEKL.

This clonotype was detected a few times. The CDR3 nucleotides read TGCAGTGCTATCCGACTAGCGGGGTCCCAAGAGACCCAGTACTTC. Protein: CSAIRLAGSQETQYF. V gene TRBV20-1 combines with J gene TRBJ2-5; 11 nucleotides line up with TRBD2. J gave up 1 base and V 4 bases, and 5 bases lay outside the gene matches. The CDR3 is made up of 15 amino acids. Per the germline V gene, CDR1 is DFQATT and CDR2 is SNEGSKA (reference sequence).

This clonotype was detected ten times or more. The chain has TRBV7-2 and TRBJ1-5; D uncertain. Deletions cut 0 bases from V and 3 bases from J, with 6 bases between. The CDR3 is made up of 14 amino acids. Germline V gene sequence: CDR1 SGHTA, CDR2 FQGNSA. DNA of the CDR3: TGTGCCAGCAGCTTAGCCGGGGACAATCAGCCCCAGCATTTT. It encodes CASSLAGDNQPQHF.

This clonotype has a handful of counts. CDR3 DNA sequence: TGTGCCAGCAGCCCCGGGACAGAAGAAGCTTTCTTT. This gives the protein CASSPGTEEAFF. The V call is TRBV7-9, the J call TRBJ1-1; 7 nucleotides align to TRBD1. The J segment lost 8 bases and the V segment lost 5 bases, leaving 5 bases of the junction unmatched. The CDR3 is 12 residues long. Germline CDR1 and CDR2: SEHNR and FQNEAQ (reference sequence). The full variable domain, its missing parts supplied by reference TRBV7-9 and TRBJ1-1, is DTGVSQNPRHKITKRGQNVTFRCDPISEHNRLYWYRQTLGQGPEFLTYFQNEAQLEKSRLLSDRFSAERPKGSFSTLEIQRTEQGDSAMYLCASSPGTEEAFFGQGTRLTVV.

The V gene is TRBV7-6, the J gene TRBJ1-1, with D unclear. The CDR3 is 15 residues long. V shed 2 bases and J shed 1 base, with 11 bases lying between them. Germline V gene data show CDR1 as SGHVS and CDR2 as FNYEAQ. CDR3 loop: CASSLTNGKNTEAFF. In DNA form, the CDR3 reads TGTGCCAGCAGCTTAACTAACGGAAAGAACACTGAAGCTTTCTTT.

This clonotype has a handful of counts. This chain's CDR3 is CASSLAGLRGSYEQYF. The DNA for the CDR3 is TGCGCCAGCAGCTTGGCCGGTCTGCGGGGCTCCTACGAGCAGTACTTC. The chain recombines TRBV5-1 with TRBJ2-7, with a weak D call TRBD2 (6 bases). The CDR3 consists of 16 residues. In germline, CDR1 is SGHRS, CDR2 YFSETQ. Trimming cost V 0 bases and J 0 bases, with 13 bases left between them.

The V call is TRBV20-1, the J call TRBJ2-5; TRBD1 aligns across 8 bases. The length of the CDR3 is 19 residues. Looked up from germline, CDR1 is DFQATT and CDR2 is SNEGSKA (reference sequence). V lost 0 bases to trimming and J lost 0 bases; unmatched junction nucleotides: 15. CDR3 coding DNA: TGCAGTGCTAGAGAACTAAACCCCGGGACAGGAGTGTACCAAGAGACCCAGTACTTC. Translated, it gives CSARELNPGTGVYQETQYF.